A selection of T cell receptor beta chains follows, all from one sample in a study of blood T cell repertoires in COVID-19. Data came from immunoSEQ multiplex PCR; TCRdb stores just in-frame clones and leaves some out. Among about 240,000 clones listed, about nine tenths were seen once. Sequences were obtained from peripheral blood. These receptors were taken from a man between 25 and 39 years old with COVID-19, enrolled during active disease. The CDR3 runs from the conserved cysteine through the conserved F or W. The order of the fields is J gene, clone size, V gene, CDR3 protein. Some rows have no size entry. The others give once, few or many, or a class for an expanded clone.

j_call: TRBJ2-1; clone_size: -; v_call: TRBV19; cdr3_aa: CASSIFRESYNEQFF
j_call: TRBJ2-5; clone_size: -; v_call: TRBV18; cdr3_aa: CASSQRGNQETQYF
j_call: TRBJ1-2; clone_size: -; v_call: TRBV5-6; cdr3_aa: CASSLSGVGYGYTF
j_call: TRBJ2-1; clone_size: once; v_call: TRBV25-1; cdr3_aa: CASSDRDREQFF
j_call: TRBJ2-4; clone_size: -; v_call: TRBV4-1; cdr3_aa: CASSLQGRENIQYF
j_call: TRBJ1-1; clone_size: few; v_call: TRBV19; cdr3_aa: CASSVDTNTEAFF
j_call: TRBJ2-1; clone_size: -; v_call: TRBV6-5; cdr3_aa: CASRHTPAYNEQFF
j_call: TRBJ2-7; clone_size: -; v_call: TRBV6-2/TRBV6-3; cdr3_aa: CASSSGGNYEQYF
j_call: TRBJ2-6; clone_size: -; v_call: TRBV6-5; cdr3_aa: CASSRVAGANVLTF
j_call: TRBJ2-3; clone_size: -; v_call: TRBV5-4; cdr3_aa: CASSLKTSGGTDTQYF
j_call: TRBJ1-4; clone_size: -; v_call: TRBV6-5; cdr3_aa: CASSYQTGVNEKLFF
j_call: TRBJ1-5; clone_size: -; v_call: TRBV18; cdr3_aa: CASSPYPGQLQHF
j_call: TRBJ2-1; clone_size: -; v_call: TRBV3-1/TRBV3-2; cdr3_aa: CASSQGGAGGYNEQFF
j_call: TRBJ1-3; clone_size: -; v_call: TRBV3-1/TRBV3-2; cdr3_aa: CASSPGGSGNTIYF
j_call: TRBJ1-1; clone_size: -; v_call: TRBV13; cdr3_aa: CASSLAERVPEAFF
j_call: TRBJ2-7; clone_size: -; v_call: TRBV7-2; cdr3_aa: CASSLSPGPYEQYF
j_call: TRBJ1-2; clone_size: -; v_call: TRBV19; cdr3_aa: CASSILGQVNYGYTF
j_call: TRBJ1-5; clone_size: -; v_call: TRBV2; cdr3_aa: CASSLEGKEQPQHF
j_call: TRBJ2-3; clone_size: -; v_call: TRBV6-5; cdr3_aa: CASSRDRATDTQYF
j_call: TRBJ2-5; clone_size: -; v_call: TRBV4-1; cdr3_aa: CASSQVWRGDGETQYF
j_call: TRBJ1-6; clone_size: -; v_call: TRBV30; cdr3_aa: CAWSVGQGNSPLHF
j_call: TRBJ1-3; clone_size: -; v_call: TRBV7-7; cdr3_aa: CASRNRVFHSGNTIYF
j_call: TRBJ2-5; clone_size: once; v_call: TRBV5-1; cdr3_aa: CASSLDPGREETQYF
j_call: TRBJ2-5; clone_size: -; v_call: TRBV19; cdr3_aa: CASSIGAGGQETQYF
j_call: TRBJ2-5; clone_size: -; v_call: TRBV6-6; cdr3_aa: CASGRERGQYF
j_call: TRBJ1-5; clone_size: -; v_call: TRBV7-2; cdr3_aa: CASSLAGTGNNQPQHF